Detailed here is one T cell receptor beta chain. Germline V CDR1 and CDR2: LGHNA, YSLEER. V dropped 4 bases and J dropped 5 bases, with 20 bases sitting between them. This CDR3 is 16 amino acids long. TCRdb keeps only in-frame clones here, not all; method: immunoSEQ multiplex PCR. Seen here are fewer than 200,000 clones, around 80% observed once, and the top ten hold around 6.3%. This sample is part of a study of blood T cell repertoires in COVID-19. The sample consisted of peripheral blood. This receptor was identified in a man between 65 and 85 years old with active or convalescent COVID-19. The V and J genes are TRBV4-3 and TRBJ1-2; D might be TRBD1 (5 bases). The CDR3 is CASSPRGQGGWYGYTF. In DNA, the CDR3 is TGCGCCAGCAGCCCCCGAGGTCAGGGTGGGTGGTATGGCTACACCTTC.